These 9 T cell receptor beta chains originate from one sample sequenced in a study of metastatic and nonmetastatic thyroid tumors. None of the patients had undergone any treatment ahead of thyroid surgery. Via MiXCR, TCRdb re-called the PCR reads. The sample shows 30,000 to 35,000 clones, 29% of them seen only once. The sample consisted of blood. The origin of the receptors is a female donor with papillary thyroid cancer or a benign thyroid nodule (not recorded which). Some clones in this sample may be carry-over from other donors' samples.

The CDR3 loop is CSASGLAGTSSYNEQFF. The CDR3 region has the DNA TGCAGTGCTAGTGGGCTAGCGGGTACGAGCTCCTACAATGAGCAGTTCTTC. The chain couples TRBV20-1 to TRBJ2-1; 8 bases align to TRBD2. The CDR3 covers 17 residues. V was pared by 3 bases and J by 0 bases, with 10 bases of the junction left unmatched. Germline V lookup: CDR1 DFQATT, CDR2 SNEGSKA (reference sequence).

The chain links TRBV14 to TRBJ2-5; no firm D call. V lost 1 base and J 8 bases, leaving 14 bases between the germline ends. Germline V gives CDR1 SGHDN, CDR2 FVKESK. The CDR3 has 14 amino acids. The CDR3 is CASSQGLVLDTQYF. The CDR3, as DNA: TGTGCCAGCAGCCAAGGGTTGGTCTTAGACACCCAGTACTTC.

In its sample, this clone was seen a few times. At one end the junction does not follow the germline gene, possibly because of a read error. This sequence joins TRBV28 and TRBJ1-6; TRBD1 is a possible D gene (6 bases). The CDR3 sequence is 15 residues long. Germline CDR1 and CDR2: MDHEN and SYDVKM. The CDR3 DNA reads as TGTGCCATCAGTTTCCTAGGACAGTATAATTCACCCCTCCACTTT. The encoded protein is CAISFLGQYNSPLHF.

This clone has just a few counts. Here the CDR3 omits its conserved ending phenylalanine or tryptophan, so a read error is the likely source. This sequence joins TRBV7-8 and TRBJ2-3; D is ambiguous. Per the germline V gene, CDR1 is SGHVS and CDR2 is FQNEAQ. V lost 5 bases to trimming and J lost 2 bases, with 2 bases between them. There are 11 residues in the CDR3. This CDR3 is CASSITDTQYL. CDR3 sequence (DNA): TGTGCCAGCAGCATCACAGATACGCAGTATCTT.

The chain links TRBV30 to TRBJ2-1, with 11 bases lining up with TRBD2. The CDR3 runs 15 residues. The V segment lost 3 bases and the J segment 3 bases; nucleotides outside the gene matches: 4. Per germline, CDR1 GTSNPN and CDR2 SVGIG (reference sequence). The chain's CDR3 is CAWSPLAGDYNEQFF. For the CDR3, the DNA is TGTGCCTGGAGCCCACTAGCGGGAGACTACAATGAGCAGTTCTTC.

V is TRBV9 and J is TRBJ2-1; weak D call: TRBD1 (6 bases). This CDR3 is built from 14 residues. CDR1 is SGDLS and CDR2 is YYNGEE in the germline V gene. V dropped 3 bases and J dropped 8 bases, with 15 bases sitting between them. This CDR3 reads CASSGPTGIHEQFF. CDR3 in DNA: TGTGCCAGCAGCGGACCAACAGGGATCCATGAGCAGTTCTTC.

This clone came up a few times. V usage is TRBV6-2 or TRBV6-3 and J usage is TRBJ2-3; 10 bases are a match to TRBD1. This CDR3 is built from 14 residues. Germline CDR1 MNHEY, CDR2 SVGEGT. The J segment lost 4 bases and the V segment lost 4 bases, leaving 2 bases of the junction unmatched. The CDR3 reads CASSCGQGADTQYF. CDR3 DNA: TGTGCCAGCAGTTGTGGACAGGGGGCAGATACGCAGTATTTT.

This clone was picked up many times. The J gene is TRBJ2-6, the V gene TRBV30, with 7 bases aligning to TRBD1. This CDR3 contains 18 residues. The V and J ends lost 3 bases and 4 bases, in that order; junction bases with no gene match: 15. Germline assignment: CDR1 GTSNPN and CDR2 SVGIG (reference sequence). For the CDR3, the DNA is TGTGCCTGGAGGTTCACTAGGACAGGCCCAAGGGGGGCCAACGTCCTGACTTTC. It is translated as CAWRFTRTGPRGANVLTF.

This clone was picked up many times. V and J are TRBV3-1 and TRBJ2-7; weak D call: TRBD2 (5 bases). V lost 1 base to trimming and J lost 3 bases, with 10 bases between them. The CDR3 is 14 residues long. Per germline, CDR1 LGHDT and CDR2 YNNKEL (reference sequence). CDR3 bases: TGTGCCAGCAGCCAAGGGGGAGTTGACTACGAGCAGTACTTC. This codes for CASSQGGVDYEQYF.